Shown below are 11 T cell receptor beta chains from a single sample sequenced in a study of blood T cell repertoires in COVID-19 (TCRdb year 2020). Library prep was done by the immunoSEQ multiplex PCR assay. TCRdb re-hosts the immuneACCESS table, in-frame sequences only. Its copies lack some clones; in the studies checked, an unresolved V gene accounts for under half of them, and the cause for the rest is not known. This sample is represented by under 300,000 clones; around 84% of them were singletons. Under 9% of the sample is taken by the ten largest. Sequenced sample: peripheral blood. These receptors were obtained from a woman between 70 and 85 years old with active or convalescent COVID-19.

The rearrangement joins TRBV3-1 (or the pseudogene TRBV3-2) to TRBJ2-7, with 8 bases lining up with TRBD1. Losses at the gene ends were 1 base for V and 7 bases for J; bases not matched to a gene: 6. This CDR3 contains 14 residues. Germline-derived CDR1 and CDR2 are LGHDT and YNNKEL (reference sequence). The CDR3 is CASSQGTGTREQYF. CDR3 nucleotides: TGTGCCAGCAGCCAAGGGACAGGGACGAGGGAGCAGTACTTC.

J is TRBJ1-4 and V is TRBV24-1; perhaps TRBD1 as D (6 bases). The germline CDR1 and CDR2 sequences are KGHDR and SFDVKD. V was trimmed by 1 base and J by 4 bases, leaving 12 bases between them. This CDR3 is built from 16 residues. CDR3 loop: CATSDFSDRVNEKLFF. The CDR3 DNA sequence: TGTGCCACCAGTGATTTTTCGGACAGAGTTAATGAAAAACTGTTTTTT.

J is TRBJ1-2 and V is TRBV6-2 or TRBV6-3; D is unresolved. V lost 2 bases to trimming and J lost 4 bases, with 14 bases between them. This CDR3 is 15 amino acids long. Germline V gene data show CDR1 as MNHEY and CDR2 as SVGEGT. The CDR3 sequence: CASSYLSRGVYGYTF. The CDR3 region has the DNA TGTGCCAGCAGTTACCTATCCCGGGGAGTCTATGGCTACACCTTC.

The V and J genes are TRBV3-1 (or the pseudogene TRBV3-2) and TRBJ1-2; D not resolved. Looked up from germline, CDR1 is LGHDT and CDR2 is YNNKEL (reference sequence). The V gene lost 5 bases and the J gene lost 4 bases, with 11 bases spanning the gap. This CDR3 region has 13 residues. Here the CDR3 reads CASSNSAPYGYTF. In DNA, the CDR3 is TGTGCCAGCAGCAACTCCGCACCCTATGGCTACACCTTC.

This sequence joins TRBV6-5 and TRBJ1-4; TRBD1 agrees at 9 bases. CDR1 is MNHEY, CDR2 SVGAGI, per germline. The CDR3 is 15 residues long. With 4 bases clipped from V and 4 bases from J, the junction kept 4 bases outside the gene matches. CDR3 sequence: CASSLLGQGNEKLFF. The CDR3 DNA reads TGTGCCAGCAGTTTGTTGGGACAGGGTAATGAAAAACTGTTTTTT.

This clone was recorded only once. The gene calls are TRBV20-1 and TRBJ1-5, with TRBD1 as a possible D gene (5 bases). This CDR3 is 11 amino acids long. With 6 bases removed from V and 5 bases from J, the gap between germline ends came to 8 bases. From germline, CDR1 is DFQATT and CDR2 SNEGSKA (reference sequence). CDR3 protein: CSAQGYQPQHF. The CDR3 DNA is TGCAGTGCGCAGGGATATCAGCCCCAGCATTTT.

This chain joins TRBV7-2 and TRBJ1-5; a weak D match, TRBD1 (6 bases). Germline values: CDR1 SGHTA, CDR2 FQGNSA. The CDR3 length is 13 residues. Trimming stripped 4 bases from V and 8 bases from J, with 12 bases between. This chain's CDR3 is CASSWGRGEPQHF. Written as DNA, the CDR3 is TGTGCCAGCAGCTGGGGCAGGGGTGAGCCCCAGCATTTT.

With regard to this clone: At one end, the junction sequence differs from germline, possibly due to a read error. The V and J genes are TRBV6-5 and TRBJ1-1; no reliable D call. Germline CDR1 MNHEY, CDR2 SVGAGI. CDR3 size: 12 residues. CDR3 in amino acids: CVSVILDTEAFF. The CDR3 DNA reads as TGTGTCAGCGTAATCTTAGACACTGAAGCTTTCTTT.

This CDR3 reads CASSLGGPLNNQPQHF. The CDR3 DNA is TGTGCCAGCAGCTTAGGGGGCCCATTGAACAATCAGCCCCAGCATTTT. J is TRBJ1-5 and V is TRBV7-2, with TRBD1 as a possible D gene (5 bases). The CDR3 has 16 amino acids. V was cut by 1 base and J by 3 bases, with 13 bases left in between. Germline assignment: CDR1 SGHTA and CDR2 FQGNSA.

The sample holds one count of this clone. The chain couples TRBV19 to TRBJ2-2, with TRBD2 matching 8 bases. Trimming removed 3 bases from V and 0 bases from J; junction bases left unmatched: 3. The germline CDR1 and CDR2 sequences are LNHDA and SQIVND (reference sequence). The CDR3 covers 16 residues. Here the CDR3 DNA reads TGTGCCAGTAGTATCAACGGGGGGGCGAACACCGGGGAGCTGTTTTTT. Protein product: CASSINGGANTGELFF.

The genes are TRBV29-1 and TRBJ1-1, with TRBD1 matching over 8 bases. This CDR3 is built from 16 residues. Germline V gene sequence: CDR1 SQVTM, CDR2 ANQGSEA. The CDR3, as DNA: TGCCCAAGATGGGAGAGGACAGGGAATGCATGCACTGAAGCTTTCTTT. Its protein is CPRWERTGNACTEAFF.